This T cell receptor beta chain was sequenced for a study of shared clonotypes between healthy human individuals. Findings and limits, study-wide: The generation probabilities recorded for non-shared clonotypes fell below those of clonotypes shared by all four donors.

This clone was observed a single time. Its antigen is not identified. V lost 2 bases, J lost 3 bases, and 8 bases stayed unmatched. CDR3 length: 16 amino acids. The germline gives CDR1 SGHRS, CDR2 YFSETQ. The repertoire was sequenced with immunoSEQ multiplex PCR; TCRdb's copy has only in-frame clones and lacks some. The table shows under 2,500,000 clones, with approximately 94% occurring only once. This receptor was identified in a man aged 18 to 29 in good health. The sequencing sample was made of naive CD4+ T cells sorted from blood. Regarding subset: CD45RA+ positively selected. The chain carries TRBV5-1 and TRBJ2-7, with 10 positions matching TRBD2. The CDR3: CASSLGLAGAYYEQYF. The CDR3 bases are TGCGCCAGCAGCTTAGGCCTAGCGGGGGCATACTACGAGCAGTACTTC.